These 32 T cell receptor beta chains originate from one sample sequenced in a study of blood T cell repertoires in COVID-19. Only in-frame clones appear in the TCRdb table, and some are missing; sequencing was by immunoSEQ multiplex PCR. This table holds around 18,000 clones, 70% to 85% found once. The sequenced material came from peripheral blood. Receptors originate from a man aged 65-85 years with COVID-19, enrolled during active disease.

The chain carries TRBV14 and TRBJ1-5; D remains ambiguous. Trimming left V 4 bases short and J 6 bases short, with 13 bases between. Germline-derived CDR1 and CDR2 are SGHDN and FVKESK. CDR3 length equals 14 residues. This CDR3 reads CASSPGSVGQPQHF. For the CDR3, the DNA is TGTGCCAGCAGCCCGGGGTCAGTGGGTCAGCCCCAGCATTTT.

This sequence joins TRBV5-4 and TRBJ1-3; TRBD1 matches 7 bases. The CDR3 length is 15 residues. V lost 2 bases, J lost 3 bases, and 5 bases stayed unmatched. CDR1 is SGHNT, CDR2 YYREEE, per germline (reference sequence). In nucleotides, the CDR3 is TGTGCCAGCAGCTTAGAGACAGGGTTTGGAAACACCATATATTTT. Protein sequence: CASSLETGFGNTIYF.

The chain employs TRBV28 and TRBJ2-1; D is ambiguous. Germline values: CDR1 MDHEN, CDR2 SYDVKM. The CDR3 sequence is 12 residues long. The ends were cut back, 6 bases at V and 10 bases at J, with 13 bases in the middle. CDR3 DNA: TGTGCCAGCAGCCTACTACCAAAAGAGCAGTTCTTC. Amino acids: CASSLLPKEQFF.

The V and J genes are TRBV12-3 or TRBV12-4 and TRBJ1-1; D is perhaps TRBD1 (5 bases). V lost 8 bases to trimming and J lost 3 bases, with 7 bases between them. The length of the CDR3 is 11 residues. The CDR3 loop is CASRGYTEAFF. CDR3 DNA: TGTGCCAGCCGGGGGTACACTGAAGCTTTCTTT.

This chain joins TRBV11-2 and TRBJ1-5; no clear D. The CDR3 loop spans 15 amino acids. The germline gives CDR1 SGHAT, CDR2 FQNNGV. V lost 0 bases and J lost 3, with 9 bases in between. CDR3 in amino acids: CASSLEAGFNQPQHF. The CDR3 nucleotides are TGTGCCAGCAGCTTAGAAGCGGGATTCAATCAGCCCCAGCATTTT.

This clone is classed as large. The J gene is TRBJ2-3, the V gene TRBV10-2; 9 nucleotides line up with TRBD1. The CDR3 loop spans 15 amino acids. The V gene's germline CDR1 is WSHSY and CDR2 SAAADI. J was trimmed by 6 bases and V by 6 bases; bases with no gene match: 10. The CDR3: CASRVPGQGRDTQYF. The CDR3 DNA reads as TGCGCCAGCAGAGTCCCGGGACAGGGAAGGGATACGCAGTATTTT.

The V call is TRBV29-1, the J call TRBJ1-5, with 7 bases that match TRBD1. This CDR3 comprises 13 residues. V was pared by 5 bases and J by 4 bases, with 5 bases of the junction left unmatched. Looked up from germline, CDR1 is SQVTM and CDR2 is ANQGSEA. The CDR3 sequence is CSVRQGGNQPQHF. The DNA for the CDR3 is TGCAGCGTTAGACAGGGTGGAAATCAGCCCCAGCATTTT. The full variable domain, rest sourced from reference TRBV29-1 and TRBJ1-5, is SAVISQKPSRDICQRGTSLTIQCQVDSQVTMMFWYRQQPGQSLTLIATANQGSEATYESGFVIDKFPISRPNLTFSTLTVSNMSPEDSSIYLCSVRQGGNQPQHFGDGTRLSIL.

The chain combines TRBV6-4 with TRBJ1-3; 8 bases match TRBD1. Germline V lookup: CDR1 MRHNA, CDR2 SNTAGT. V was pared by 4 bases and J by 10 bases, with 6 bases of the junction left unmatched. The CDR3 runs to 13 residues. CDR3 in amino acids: CASSAPGTGTIYF. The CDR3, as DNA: TGTGCCAGCAGTGCCCCTGGGACAGGTACCATATATTTT.

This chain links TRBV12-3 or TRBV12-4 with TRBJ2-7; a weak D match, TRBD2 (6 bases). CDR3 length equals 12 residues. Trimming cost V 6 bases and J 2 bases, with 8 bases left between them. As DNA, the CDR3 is TGTGCCAGCAGCAAGCGGGCCTACGAGCAGTACTTC. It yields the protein CASSKRAYEQYF.

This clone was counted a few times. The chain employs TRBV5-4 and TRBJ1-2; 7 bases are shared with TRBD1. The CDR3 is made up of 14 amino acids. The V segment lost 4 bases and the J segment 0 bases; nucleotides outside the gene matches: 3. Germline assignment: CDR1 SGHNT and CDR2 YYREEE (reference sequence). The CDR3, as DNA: TGTGCCAGCAGCATAGACAGGGCTAACTATGGCTACACCTTC. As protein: CASSIDRANYGYTF. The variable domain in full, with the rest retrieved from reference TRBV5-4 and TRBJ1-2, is ETGVTQSPTHLIKTRGQQVTLRCSSQSGHNTVSWYQQALGQGPQFIFQYYREEENGRGNFPPRFSGLQFPNYSSELNVNALELDDSALYLCASSIDRANYGYTFGSGTRLTVV.

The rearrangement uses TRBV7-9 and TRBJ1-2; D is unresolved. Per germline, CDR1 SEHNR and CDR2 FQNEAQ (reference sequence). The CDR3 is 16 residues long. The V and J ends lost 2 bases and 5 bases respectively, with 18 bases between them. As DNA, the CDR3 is TGTGCCAGCAGCTTAATTCGAGGAGGAGAATCGTATGGCTACACCTTC. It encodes CASSLIRGGESYGYTF.

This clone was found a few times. As DNA, the CDR3 is TGTGCCTGGGCTAGCGGGAGCACAGATACGCAGTATTTT. This codes for CAWASGSTDTQYF. V is TRBV30 and J is TRBJ2-3; 8 bases are a match to TRBD2. The CDR3 is made up of 13 amino acids. V lost 5 bases to trimming and J lost 0 bases; unmatched junction nucleotides: 1. The germline CDR1 and CDR2 sequences are GTSNPN and SVGIG (reference sequence).

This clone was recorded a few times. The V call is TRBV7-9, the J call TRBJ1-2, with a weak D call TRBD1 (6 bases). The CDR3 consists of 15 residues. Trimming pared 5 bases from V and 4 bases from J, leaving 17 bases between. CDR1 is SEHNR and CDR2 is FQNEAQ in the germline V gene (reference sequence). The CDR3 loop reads CASSLGIAGAYGYTF. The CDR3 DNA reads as TGTGCCAGCAGCCTAGGGATCGCAGGGGCCTATGGCTACACCTTC.

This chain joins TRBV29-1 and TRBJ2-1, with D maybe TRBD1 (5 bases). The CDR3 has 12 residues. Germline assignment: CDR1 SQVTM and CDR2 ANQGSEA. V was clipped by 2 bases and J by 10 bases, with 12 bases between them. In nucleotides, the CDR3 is TGCAGCGTTGAAATACAGGTGCTCGAGCAGTTCTTC. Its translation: CSVEIQVLEQFF.

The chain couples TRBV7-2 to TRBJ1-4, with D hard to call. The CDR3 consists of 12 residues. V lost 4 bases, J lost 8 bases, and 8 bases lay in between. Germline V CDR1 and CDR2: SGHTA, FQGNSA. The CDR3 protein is CASSYVREKLFF. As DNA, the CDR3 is TGTGCCAGCAGCTACGTGCGGGAAAAACTGTTTTTT.

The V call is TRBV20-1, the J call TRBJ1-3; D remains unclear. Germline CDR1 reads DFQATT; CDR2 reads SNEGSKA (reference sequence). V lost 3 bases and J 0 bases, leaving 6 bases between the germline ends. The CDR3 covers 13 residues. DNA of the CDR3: TGCAGTGCTAGTATTAGCTCTGGAAACACCATATATTTT. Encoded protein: CSASISSGNTIYF.

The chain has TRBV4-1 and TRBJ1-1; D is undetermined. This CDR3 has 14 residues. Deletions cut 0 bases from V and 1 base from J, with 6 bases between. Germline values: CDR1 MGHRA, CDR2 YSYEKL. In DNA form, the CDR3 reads TGCGCCAGCAGCCAAGAACAGTGGAACACTGAAGCTTTCTTT. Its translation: CASSQEQWNTEAFF.

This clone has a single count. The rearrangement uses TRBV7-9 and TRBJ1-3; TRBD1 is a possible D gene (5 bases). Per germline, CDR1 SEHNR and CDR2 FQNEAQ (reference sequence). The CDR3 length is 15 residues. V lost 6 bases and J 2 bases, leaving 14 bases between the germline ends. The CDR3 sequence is CASRKGEGTGNTIYF. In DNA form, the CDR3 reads TGTGCCAGCAGGAAAGGGGAGGGAACTGGAAACACCATATATTTT.

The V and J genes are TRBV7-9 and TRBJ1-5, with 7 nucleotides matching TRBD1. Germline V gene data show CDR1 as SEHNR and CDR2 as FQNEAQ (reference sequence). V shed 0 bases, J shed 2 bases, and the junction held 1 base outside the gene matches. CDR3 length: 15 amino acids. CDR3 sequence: CASSLAGGGNQPQHF. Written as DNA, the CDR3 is TGTGCCAGCAGCTTAGCAGGGGGCGGCAATCAGCCCCAGCATTTT.

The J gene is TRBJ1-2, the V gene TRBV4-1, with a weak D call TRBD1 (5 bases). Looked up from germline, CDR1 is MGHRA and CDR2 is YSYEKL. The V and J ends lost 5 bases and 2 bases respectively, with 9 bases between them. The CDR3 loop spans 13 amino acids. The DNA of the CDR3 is TGCGCCAGCAGCTCCGACAGAAACTATGGCTACACCTTC. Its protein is CASSSDRNYGYTF.

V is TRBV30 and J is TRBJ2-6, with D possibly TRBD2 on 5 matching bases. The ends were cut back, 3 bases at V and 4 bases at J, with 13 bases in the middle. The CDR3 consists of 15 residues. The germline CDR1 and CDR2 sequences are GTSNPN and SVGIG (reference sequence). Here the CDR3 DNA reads TGTGCCTGGAGCGGGATCAGACCCGGGGCCAACGTCCTGACTTTC. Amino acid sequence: CAWSGIRPGANVLTF.

CDR3 DNA: TGTGCCAGCAGGGACAGGGCTGGGAGCAATCAGCCCCAGCATTTT. Protein sequence: CASRDRAGSNQPQHF. The rearrangement uses TRBV2 and TRBJ1-5; 8 positions agree with TRBD1. V shed 6 bases, J shed 1 base, and the junction held 5 bases outside the gene matches. This CDR3 has 15 residues. Germline-derived CDR1 and CDR2 are SNHLY and FYNNEI.

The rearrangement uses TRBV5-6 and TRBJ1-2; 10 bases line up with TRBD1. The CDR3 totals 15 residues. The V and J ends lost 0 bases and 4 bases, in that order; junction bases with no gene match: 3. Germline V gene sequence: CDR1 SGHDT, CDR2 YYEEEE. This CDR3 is CASSLETGGFYGYTF. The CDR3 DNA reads TGTGCCAGCAGCTTGGAGACAGGGGGCTTCTATGGCTACACCTTC.

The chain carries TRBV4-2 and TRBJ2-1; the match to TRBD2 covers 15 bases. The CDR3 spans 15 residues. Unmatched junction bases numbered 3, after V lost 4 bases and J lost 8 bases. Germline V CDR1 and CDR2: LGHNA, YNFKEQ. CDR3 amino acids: CASSPRTSGGDEQFF. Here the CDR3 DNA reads TGTGCCAGCAGCCCTAGGACTAGCGGGGGGGATGAGCAGTTCTTC.

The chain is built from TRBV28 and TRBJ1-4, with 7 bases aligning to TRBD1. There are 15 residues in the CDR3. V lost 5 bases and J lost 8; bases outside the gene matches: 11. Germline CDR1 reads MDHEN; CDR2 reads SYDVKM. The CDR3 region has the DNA TGTGCCAGCAGTCTAGGGACAGCTTTGAAGGAAAAACTGTTTTTT. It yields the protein CASSLGTALKEKLFF. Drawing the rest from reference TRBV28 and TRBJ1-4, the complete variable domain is DVKVTQSSRYLVKRTGEKVFLECVQDMDHENMFWYRQDPGLGLRLIYFSYDVKMKEKGDIPEGYSVSREKKERFSLILESASTNQTSMYLCASSLGTALKEKLFFGSGTQLSVL.

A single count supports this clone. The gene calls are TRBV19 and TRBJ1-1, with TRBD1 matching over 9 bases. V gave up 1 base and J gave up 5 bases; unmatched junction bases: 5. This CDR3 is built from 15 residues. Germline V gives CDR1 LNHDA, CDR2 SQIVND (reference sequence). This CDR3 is CASSIVGQGRTEAFF. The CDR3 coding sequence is TGTGCCAGTAGTATAGTAGGACAGGGGAGAACTGAAGCTTTCTTT.

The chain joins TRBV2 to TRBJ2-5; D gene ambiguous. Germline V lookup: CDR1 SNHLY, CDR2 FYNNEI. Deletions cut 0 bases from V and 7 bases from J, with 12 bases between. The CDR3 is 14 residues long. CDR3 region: CASSEAGEVGTQYF. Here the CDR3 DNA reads TGTGCCAGCAGTGAAGCCGGAGAAGTCGGGACCCAGTACTTC. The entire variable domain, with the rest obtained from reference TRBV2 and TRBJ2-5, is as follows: EPEVTQTPSHQVTQMGQEVILRCVPISNHLYFYWYRQILGQKVEFLVSFYNNEISEKSEIFDDQFSVERPDGSNFTLKIRSTKLEDSAMYFCASSEAGEVGTQYFGPGTRLLVL.

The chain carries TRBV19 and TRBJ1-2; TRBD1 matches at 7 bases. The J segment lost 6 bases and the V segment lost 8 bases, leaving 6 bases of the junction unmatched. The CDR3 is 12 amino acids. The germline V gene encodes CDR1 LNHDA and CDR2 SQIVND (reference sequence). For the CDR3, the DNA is TGTGCCAGTGGAGACAGGGTCGATGGCTACACCTTC. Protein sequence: CASGDRVDGYTF.

The CDR3: CASSQERYEQYF. CDR3 in DNA: TGTGCCAGCAGCCAAGAGAGGTACGAGCAGTACTTC. This chain links TRBV3-1 (or the pseudogene TRBV3-2) with TRBJ2-7; D uncertain. Trimming stripped 0 bases from V and 4 bases from J, with 4 bases between. Germline V lookup: CDR1 LGHDT, CDR2 YNNKEL (reference sequence). The CDR3 runs to 12 residues.

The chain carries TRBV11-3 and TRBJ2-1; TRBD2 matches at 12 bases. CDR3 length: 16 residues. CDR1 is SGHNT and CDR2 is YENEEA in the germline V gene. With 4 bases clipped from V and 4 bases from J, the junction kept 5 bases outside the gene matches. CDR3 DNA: TGTGCCAGCAGCTCGGGACTAGCGGGTTCATACAATGAGCAGTTCTTC. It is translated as CASSSGLAGSYNEQFF.

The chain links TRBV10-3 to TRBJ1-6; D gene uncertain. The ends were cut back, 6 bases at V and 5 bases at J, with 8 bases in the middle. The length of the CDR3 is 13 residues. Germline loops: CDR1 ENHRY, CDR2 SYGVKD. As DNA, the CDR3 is TGTGCCATCAGGGGTAGCGATAATTCACCCCTCCACTTT. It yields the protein CAIRGSDNSPLHF.

The CDR3 region is CASSQNAGYGYTF. CDR3 bases: TGTGCCAGCAGCCAAAATGCAGGGTATGGCTACACCTTC. The chain employs TRBV3-1 (or the pseudogene TRBV3-2) and TRBJ1-2, with a tentative D call TRBD1 (5 bases). Per the germline V gene, CDR1 is LGHDT and CDR2 is YNNKEL (reference sequence). The CDR3 spans 13 residues. V was pared by 2 bases and J by 5 bases, with 9 bases between.